The 8 T cell receptor beta chains below were found in one sample sequenced in a study of cytomegalovirus exposure and HLA in healthy donors (dated by TCRdb to about 2017). Receptors were amplified or captured by the immunoSEQ multiplex PCR assay. For the multiplex PCR, a mixture combining 60 forward primers for TCR Vbeta segments and 13 reverse primers for TCR Jbeta segments was used. TCRdb holds this immuneACCESS table with in-frame rearrangements only. Some clones are missing; in checked studies, unresolved V genes explain under half, and the rest has no known cause. Here the sample has 95,000 to 150,000 clones; approximately 70% occur a single time. The leading ten clones occupy 1.5% of the sample. Input material: PBMCs. The receptor set was obtained from a man between 18 and 35 years old in good health and CMV-seronegative.

The V gene is TRBV4-1, the J gene TRBJ1-1; 7 bases agree with TRBD1. The CDR3 runs 16 residues. Germline V CDR1 and CDR2: MGHRA, YSYEKL. The V and J ends lost 1 base and 0 bases, in that order; junction bases with no gene match: 5. The CDR3 region is CASSQVKGQLNTEAFF. CDR3 coding DNA: TGCGCCAGCAGCCAAGTAAAGGGACAGCTGAACACTGAAGCTTTCTTT.

The rearrangement links TRBV2 to TRBJ2-2; a weak D match, TRBD1 (5 bases). Trimming stripped 6 bases from V and 3 bases from J, with 14 bases between. The germline V gene has CDR1 SNHLY and CDR2 FYNNEI. The CDR3 consists of 15 residues. Here the CDR3 reads CASSTRVADTGELFF. In DNA, the CDR3 is TGTGCCAGCAGCACCAGGGTTGCCGACACCGGGGAGCTGTTTTTT.

The V call is TRBV11-1, the J call TRBJ1-1; 7 nucleotides match TRBD1. Per the germline V gene, CDR1 is SGHAT and CDR2 is FQDESV (reference sequence). CDR3 size: 12 residues. V dropped 5 bases and J dropped 6; count of bases not matched to a gene: 3. The CDR3 bases are TGTGCCAGCAGCCCAGACAGGGCTGAAGCTTTCTTT. Amino acid sequence: CASSPDRAEAFF.

This chain uses TRBV6-1 with TRBJ2-1, with 9 bases lining up with TRBD1. Trimming took 3 bases from V and 12 from J; bases not matched to a gene: 9. Germline values: CDR1 MNHNS, CDR2 SASEGT. The length of the CDR3 is 14 residues. The CDR3 DNA is TGTGCCAGCAGTGAGAGGGGACAGGGAGGACCGCAGTTCTTC. This encodes CASSERGQGGPQFF.

This clone was found once. Here the CDR3 reads CASSPSPVSNEQFF. The CDR3 region has the DNA TGTGCCAGCAGTCCGTCCCCGGTCTCCAATGAGCAGTTCTTC. The chain couples TRBV27 to TRBJ2-1; D call uncertain. Germline V gene sequence: CDR1 MNHEY, CDR2 SMNVEV (reference sequence). The V end lost 5 bases, the J end lost 6 bases, and 14 bases lay between the germline ends. The CDR3 runs to 14 residues.

V is TRBV19 and J is TRBJ2-5, with 7 bases that match TRBD1. There are 14 residues in the CDR3. Germline CDR1 reads LNHDA; CDR2 reads SQIVND (reference sequence). V trimming: 5 bases; J trimming: 2 bases; junction bases outside the gene matches: 5. CDR3 sequence reads: CASSLGTVQETQYF. In DNA, the CDR3 is TGTGCCAGTAGTCTTGGGACAGTTCAAGAGACCCAGTACTTC.

This clone was counted only a few times. The rearrangement uses TRBV11-3 and TRBJ2-1; D unclear. CDR3 length equals 13 residues. V lost 1 base and J lost 5, with 6 bases in between. Germline values: CDR1 SGHNT, CDR2 YENEEA. CDR3 sequence reads: CASSLANHNEQFF. DNA of the CDR3: TGTGCCAGCAGCTTAGCCAATCACAATGAGCAGTTCTTC.

This clone was detected only a few times. CDR3 sequence (DNA): TGTGCCAGCAGCCCAGGGCCTTTTGCGCAGTATTTT. Encoded protein: CASSPGPFAQYF. This rearrangement joins TRBV2 to TRBJ2-3; maybe TRBD1 (5 bases). Trimming took off 6 bases at V and 10 bases at J, with 14 bases between the two ends. CDR3 size: 12 residues. The germline gives CDR1 SNHLY, CDR2 FYNNEI.